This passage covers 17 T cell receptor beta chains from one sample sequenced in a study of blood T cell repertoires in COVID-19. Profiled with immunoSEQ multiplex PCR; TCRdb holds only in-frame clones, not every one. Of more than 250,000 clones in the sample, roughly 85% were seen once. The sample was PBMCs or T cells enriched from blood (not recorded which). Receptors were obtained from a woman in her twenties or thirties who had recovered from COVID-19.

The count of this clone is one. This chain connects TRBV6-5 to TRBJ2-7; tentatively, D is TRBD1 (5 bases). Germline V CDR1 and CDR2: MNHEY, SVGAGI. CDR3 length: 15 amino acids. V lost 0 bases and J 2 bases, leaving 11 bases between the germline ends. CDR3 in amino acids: CASSYSQGWAYEQYF. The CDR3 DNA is TGTGCCAGCAGTTACTCGCAGGGATGGGCCTACGAGCAGTACTTC.

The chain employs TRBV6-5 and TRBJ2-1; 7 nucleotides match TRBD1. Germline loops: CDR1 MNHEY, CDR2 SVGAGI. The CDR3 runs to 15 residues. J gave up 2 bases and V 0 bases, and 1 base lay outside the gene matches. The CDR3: CASSYSGTAYNEQFF. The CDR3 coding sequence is TGTGCCAGCAGTTACTCGGGGACAGCCTACAATGAGCAGTTCTTC.

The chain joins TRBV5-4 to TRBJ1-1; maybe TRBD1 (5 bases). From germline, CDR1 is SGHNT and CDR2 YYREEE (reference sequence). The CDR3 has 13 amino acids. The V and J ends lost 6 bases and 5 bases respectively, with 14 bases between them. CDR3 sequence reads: CASTDGGETEAFF. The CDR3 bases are TGTGCCAGCACCGACGGAGGGGAGACTGAAGCTTTCTTT.

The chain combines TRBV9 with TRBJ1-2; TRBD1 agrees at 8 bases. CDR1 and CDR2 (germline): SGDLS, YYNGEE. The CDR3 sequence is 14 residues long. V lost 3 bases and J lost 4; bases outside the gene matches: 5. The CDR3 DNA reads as TGTGCCAGCAGCGACCTTACAGGGGGCTATGGCTACACCTTC. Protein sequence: CASSDLTGGYGYTF.

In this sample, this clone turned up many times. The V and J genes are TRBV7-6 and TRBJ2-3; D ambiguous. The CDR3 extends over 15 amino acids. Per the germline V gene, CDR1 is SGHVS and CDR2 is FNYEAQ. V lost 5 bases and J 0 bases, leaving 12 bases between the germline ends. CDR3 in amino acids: CASSPPVSSTDTQYF. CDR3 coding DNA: TGTGCCAGCAGCCCCCCCGTATCTAGCACAGATACGCAGTATTTT.

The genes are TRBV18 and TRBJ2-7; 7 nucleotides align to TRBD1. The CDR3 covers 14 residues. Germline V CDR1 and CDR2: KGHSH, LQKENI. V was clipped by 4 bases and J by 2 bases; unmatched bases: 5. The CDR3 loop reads CASSRTGQPYEQYF. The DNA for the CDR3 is TGTGCCAGCTCACGAACGGGACAGCCCTACGAGCAGTACTTC.

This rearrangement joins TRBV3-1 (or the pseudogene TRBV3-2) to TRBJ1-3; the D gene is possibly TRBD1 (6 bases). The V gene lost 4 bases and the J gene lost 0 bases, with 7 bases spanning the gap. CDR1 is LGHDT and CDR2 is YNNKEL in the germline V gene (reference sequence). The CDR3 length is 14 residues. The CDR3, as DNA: TGTGCCAGCAGCCTGGACAGCTCTGGAAACACCATATATTTT. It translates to CASSLDSSGNTIYF.

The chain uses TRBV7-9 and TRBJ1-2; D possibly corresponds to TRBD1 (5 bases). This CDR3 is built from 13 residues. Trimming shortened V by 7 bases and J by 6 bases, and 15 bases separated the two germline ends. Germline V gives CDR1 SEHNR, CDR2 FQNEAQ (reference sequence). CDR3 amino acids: CASTLTPGNGYTF. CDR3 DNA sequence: TGTGCCAGCACCCTTACCCCAGGGAATGGCTACACCTTC.

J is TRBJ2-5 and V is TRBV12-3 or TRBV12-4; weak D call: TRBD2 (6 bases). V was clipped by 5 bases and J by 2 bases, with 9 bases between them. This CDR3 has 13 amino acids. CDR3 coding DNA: TGTGCCAGCAGTGCGGGACTGCAAGAGACCCAGTACTTC. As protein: CASSAGLQETQYF.

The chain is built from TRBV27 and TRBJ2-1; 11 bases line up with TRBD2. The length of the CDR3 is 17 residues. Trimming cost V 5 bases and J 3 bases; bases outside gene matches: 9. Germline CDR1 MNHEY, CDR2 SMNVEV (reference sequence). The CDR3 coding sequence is TGTGCCAGCAGTCCCCCCGGCGGGACTAGCGGCTACAATGAGCAGTTCTTC. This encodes CASSPPGGTSGYNEQFF.

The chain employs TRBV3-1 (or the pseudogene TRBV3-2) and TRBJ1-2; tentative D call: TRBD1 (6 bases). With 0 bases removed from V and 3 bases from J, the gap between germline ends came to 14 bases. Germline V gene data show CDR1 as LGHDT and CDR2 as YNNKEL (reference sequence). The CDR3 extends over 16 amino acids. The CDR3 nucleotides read TGTGCCAGCAGCCAAGAGTTCCCGGACAGAGACTATGGCTACACCTTC. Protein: CASSQEFPDRDYGYTF.

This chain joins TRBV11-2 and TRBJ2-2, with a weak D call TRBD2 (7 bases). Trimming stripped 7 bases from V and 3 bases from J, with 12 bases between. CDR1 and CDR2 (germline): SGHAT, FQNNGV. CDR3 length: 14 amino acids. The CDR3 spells CASNRGAHTGELFF. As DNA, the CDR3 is TGTGCCAGCAACCGGGGGGCCCACACCGGGGAGCTGTTTTTT.

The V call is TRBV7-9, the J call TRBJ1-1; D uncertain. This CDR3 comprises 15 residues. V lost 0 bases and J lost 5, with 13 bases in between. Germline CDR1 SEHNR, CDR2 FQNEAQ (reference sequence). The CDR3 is CASSLALGGGTEAFF. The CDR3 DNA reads TGTGCCAGCAGCTTAGCGCTCGGCGGTGGGACTGAAGCTTTCTTT.

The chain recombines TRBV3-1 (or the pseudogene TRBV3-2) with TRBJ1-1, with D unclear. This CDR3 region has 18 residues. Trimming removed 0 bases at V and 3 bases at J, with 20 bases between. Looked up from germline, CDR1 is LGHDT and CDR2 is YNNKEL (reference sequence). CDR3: CASSQDQGGRPGDTEAFF. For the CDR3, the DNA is TGTGCCAGCAGCCAAGACCAAGGCGGCAGGCCCGGGGACACTGAAGCTTTCTTT.

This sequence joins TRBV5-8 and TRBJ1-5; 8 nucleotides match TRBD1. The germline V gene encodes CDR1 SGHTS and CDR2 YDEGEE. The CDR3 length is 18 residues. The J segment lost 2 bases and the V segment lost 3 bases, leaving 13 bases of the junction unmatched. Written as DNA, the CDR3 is TGTGCCAGCAGCTCGACCTGGACAGGGCCCTACGGCAATCAGCCCCAGCATTTT. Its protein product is CASSSTWTGPYGNQPQHF.

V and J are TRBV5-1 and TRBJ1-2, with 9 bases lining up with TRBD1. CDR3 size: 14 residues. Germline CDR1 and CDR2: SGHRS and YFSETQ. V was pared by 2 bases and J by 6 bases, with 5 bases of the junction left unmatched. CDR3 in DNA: TGCGCCAGCAGCTTTGAACAGGGGGCGAATGGCTACACCTTC. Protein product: CASSFEQGANGYTF.

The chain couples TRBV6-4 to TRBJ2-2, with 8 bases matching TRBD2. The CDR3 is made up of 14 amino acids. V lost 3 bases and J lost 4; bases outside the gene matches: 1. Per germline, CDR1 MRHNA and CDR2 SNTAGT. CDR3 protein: CASSDGTSTGELFF. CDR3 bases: TGTGCCAGCAGTGATGGGACTAGCACCGGGGAGCTGTTTTTT.